The text below deals with one T cell receptor beta chain. Antigen: not known. The data stem from a study of T cells expressing NK-cell markers. CDR1 and CDR2 (germline): SQVTM, ANQGSEA. The CDR3 contains 13 residues. Study outcomes and limitations: The CD3+CD56-NKG2C+ fraction of a handful of donors was also led by these clonotypes.

From its re-call of the 5' RACE reads, TCRdb lists each CDR3 protein once, without DNA. This table holds some 440,000 distinct CDR3 sequences. The receptor was derived from a woman aged 50 to 65 in good health. Sequenced input: blood T cells: a sorted CD56 or NKG2C T cell subset, CD4+ or CD8+ T cells, or bulk PBMC T cells (not recorded which). The chain recombines TRBV29-1 with TRBJ2-1; without DNA, the TCRdb call of TRBD1 cannot be checked. The CDR3 here is CSVEGDRWSEQFF.